Sequencing of this T cell receptor (beta chain) was carried out in a study of T cell repertoires in cytomegalovirus infection. On this clonotype itself: Its specificity is unknown.

Each CDR3 protein is one row after TCRdb ran MiXCR on the reads. The sample yields about 900,000 distinct CDR3 sequences, roughly 30% seen once. Per the germline V gene, CDR1 is SQVTM and CDR2 is ANQGSEA. The V gene end was trimmed by 2 bases and the J gene end by 4 bases; junction bases not matched to a gene: 12. This CDR3 has 16 amino acids. The sample in question was cultured CD8+ T cells from PBMCs, obtained from culture after CMV antigen stimulation. This clonotype was obtained from a human donor in good health (CMV status not recorded). Some clones in this sample may be carry-over from other donors' samples. This rearrangement joins TRBV29-1 to TRBJ1-2, with 8 positions matching TRBD1. For the CDR3, the DNA is TGCAGCGTTGAAATGGAATTGACAGGGGTAGGCTATGGCTACACCTTC. Residues: CSVEMELTGVGYGYTF. Drawing the rest from reference TRBV29-1 and TRBJ1-2, the complete variable domain is SAVISQKPSRDICQRGTSLTIQCQVDSQVTMMFWYRQQPGQSLTLIATANQGSEATYESGFVIDKFPISRPNLTFSTLTVSNMSPEDSSIYLCSVEMELTGVGYGYTFGSGTRLTVV.